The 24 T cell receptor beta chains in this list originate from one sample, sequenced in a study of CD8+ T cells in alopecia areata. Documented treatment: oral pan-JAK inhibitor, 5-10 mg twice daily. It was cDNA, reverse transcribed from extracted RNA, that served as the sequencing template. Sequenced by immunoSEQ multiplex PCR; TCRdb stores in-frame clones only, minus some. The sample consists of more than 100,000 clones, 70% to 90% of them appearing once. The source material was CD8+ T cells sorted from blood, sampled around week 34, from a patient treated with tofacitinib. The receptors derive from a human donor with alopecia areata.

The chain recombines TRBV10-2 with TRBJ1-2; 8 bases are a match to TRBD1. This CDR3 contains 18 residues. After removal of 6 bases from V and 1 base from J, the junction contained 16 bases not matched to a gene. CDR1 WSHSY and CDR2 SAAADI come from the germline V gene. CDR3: CASRGSPGQDFFNYGYTF. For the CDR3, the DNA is TGCGCCAGCAGGGGATCCCCGGGACAGGATTTTTTTAACTATGGCTACACCTTC.

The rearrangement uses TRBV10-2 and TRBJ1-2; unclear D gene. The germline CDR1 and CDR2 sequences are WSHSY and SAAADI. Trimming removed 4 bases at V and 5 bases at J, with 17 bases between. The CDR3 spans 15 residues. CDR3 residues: CASSADVPTYYGYTF. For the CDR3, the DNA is TGCGCCAGCAGTGCTGACGTCCCGACTTATTATGGCTACACCTTC.

Here the CDR3 DNA reads TGTGCCAGCAGCGGAACTAGGAATGCCACAGATACGCAGTATTTT. It encodes CASSGTRNATDTQYF. This sequence joins TRBV9 and TRBJ2-3; the D gene is possibly TRBD2 (5 bases). Deletions cut 3 bases from V and 2 bases from J, with 13 bases between. The CDR3 spans 15 residues. Germline V gives CDR1 SGDLS, CDR2 YYNGEE.

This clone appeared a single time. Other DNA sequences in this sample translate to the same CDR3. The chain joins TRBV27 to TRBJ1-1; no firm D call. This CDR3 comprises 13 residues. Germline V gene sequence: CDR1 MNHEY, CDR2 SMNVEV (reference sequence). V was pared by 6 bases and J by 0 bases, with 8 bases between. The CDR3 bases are TGTGCCAGCAGGTTGAACCTGAACACTGAAGCTTTCTTT. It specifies CASRLNLNTEAFF.

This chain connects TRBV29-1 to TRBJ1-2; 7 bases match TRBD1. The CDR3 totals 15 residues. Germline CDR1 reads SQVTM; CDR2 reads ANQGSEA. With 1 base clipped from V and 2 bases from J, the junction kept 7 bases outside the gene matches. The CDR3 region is CSVEGWTGGNYGYTF. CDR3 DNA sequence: TGCAGCGTTGAAGGTTGGACAGGTGGGAACTATGGCTACACCTTC.

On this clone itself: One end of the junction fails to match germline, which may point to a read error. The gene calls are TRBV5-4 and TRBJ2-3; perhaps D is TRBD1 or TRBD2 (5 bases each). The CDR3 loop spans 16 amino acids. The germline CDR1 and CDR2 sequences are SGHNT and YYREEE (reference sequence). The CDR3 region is CASGLFGAGRTDTQYF. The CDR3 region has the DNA TGTGCCAGCGGCTTGTTTGGGGCGGGCCGCACAGATACGCAGTATTTT.

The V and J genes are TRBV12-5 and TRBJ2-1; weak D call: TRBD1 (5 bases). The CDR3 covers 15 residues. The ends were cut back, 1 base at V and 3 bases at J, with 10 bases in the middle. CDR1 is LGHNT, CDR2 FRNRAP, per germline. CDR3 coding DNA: TGTGCTAGTGGTTTGGACGAACAGGTCTACAATGAGCAGTTCTTC. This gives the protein CASGLDEQVYNEQFF.

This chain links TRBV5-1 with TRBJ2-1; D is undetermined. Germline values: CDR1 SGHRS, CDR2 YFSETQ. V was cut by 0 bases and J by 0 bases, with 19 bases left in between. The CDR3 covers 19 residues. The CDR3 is CASSLEVRRSSSSYNEQFF. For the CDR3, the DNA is TGCGCCAGCAGCTTGGAGGTCCGAAGGAGTTCTAGCTCCTACAATGAGCAGTTCTTC.

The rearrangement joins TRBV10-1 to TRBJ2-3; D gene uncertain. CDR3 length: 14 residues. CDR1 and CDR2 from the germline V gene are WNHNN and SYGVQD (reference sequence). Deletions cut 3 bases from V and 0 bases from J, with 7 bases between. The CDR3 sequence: CASSEIASTDTQYF. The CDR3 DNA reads TGCGCCAGCAGTGAAATAGCTAGCACAGATACGCAGTATTTT.

CDR3 sequence: CASSLEASPTPGQFSYEQYF. In DNA form, the CDR3 reads TGTGCCAGCAGCTTGGAGGCGTCACCCACACCGGGACAGTTCTCCTACGAGCAGTACTTC. V usage is TRBV5-4 and J usage is TRBJ2-7, with TRBD1 matching over 7 bases. The CDR3 loop spans 20 amino acids. The germline V gene has CDR1 SGHNT and CDR2 YYREEE (reference sequence). V lost 0 bases, J lost 0 bases, and 18 bases stayed unmatched. The variable domain in full, completed from reference TRBV5-4 and TRBJ2-7, reads ETGVTQSPTHLIKTRGQQVTLRCSSQSGHNTVSWYQQALGQGPQFIFQYYREEENGRGNFPPRFSGLQFPNYSSELNVNALELDDSALYLCASSLEASPTPGQFSYEQYFGPGTRLTVT.

The CDR3 loop is CASSLGQGTGQPQHF. CDR3 DNA sequence: TGTGCCAGCAGTCTGGGACAGGGGACGGGTCAGCCCCAGCATTTT. The chain is built from TRBV27 and TRBJ1-5; TRBD1 matches 10 bases. Per the germline V gene, CDR1 is MNHEY and CDR2 is SMNVEV (reference sequence). This CDR3 has 15 amino acids. V lost 5 bases, J lost 6 bases, and 7 bases stayed unmatched.

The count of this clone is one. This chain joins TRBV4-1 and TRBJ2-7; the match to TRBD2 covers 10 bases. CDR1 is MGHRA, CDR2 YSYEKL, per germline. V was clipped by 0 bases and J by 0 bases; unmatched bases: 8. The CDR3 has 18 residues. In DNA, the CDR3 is TGCGCCAGCAGCCAAGAAGGAGGTAGCGGGGGGAGCTCCTACGAGCAGTACTTC. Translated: CASSQEGGSGGSSYEQYF.

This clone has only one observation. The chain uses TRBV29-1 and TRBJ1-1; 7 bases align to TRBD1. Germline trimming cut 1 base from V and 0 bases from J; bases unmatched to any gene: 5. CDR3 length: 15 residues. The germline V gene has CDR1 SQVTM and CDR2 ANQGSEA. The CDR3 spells CSVEARGGMNTEAFF. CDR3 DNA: TGCAGCGTTGAAGCCAGGGGGGGCATGAACACTGAAGCTTTCTTT.

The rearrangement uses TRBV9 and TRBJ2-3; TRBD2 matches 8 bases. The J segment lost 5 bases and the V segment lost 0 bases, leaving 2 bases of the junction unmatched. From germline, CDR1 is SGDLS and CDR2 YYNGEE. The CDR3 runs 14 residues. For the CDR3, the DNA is TGTGCCAGCAGCGTAGGAACTAGCGGAGATACGCAGTATTTT. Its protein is CASSVGTSGDTQYF.

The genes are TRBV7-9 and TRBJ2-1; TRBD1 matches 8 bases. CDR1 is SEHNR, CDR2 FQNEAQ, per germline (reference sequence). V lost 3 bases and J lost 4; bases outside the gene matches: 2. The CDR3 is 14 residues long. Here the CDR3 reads CASSFGQGYNEQFF. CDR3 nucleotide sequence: TGTGCCAGCAGCTTTGGACAGGGTTACAATGAGCAGTTCTTC.

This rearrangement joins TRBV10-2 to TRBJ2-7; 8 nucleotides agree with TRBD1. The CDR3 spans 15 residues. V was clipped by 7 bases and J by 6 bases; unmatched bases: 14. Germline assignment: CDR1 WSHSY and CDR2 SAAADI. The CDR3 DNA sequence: TGCGCCAGCAATGGGTTGAGCAGGGGGCCGGGCGAGCAGTACTTC. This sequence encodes CASNGLSRGPGEQYF.

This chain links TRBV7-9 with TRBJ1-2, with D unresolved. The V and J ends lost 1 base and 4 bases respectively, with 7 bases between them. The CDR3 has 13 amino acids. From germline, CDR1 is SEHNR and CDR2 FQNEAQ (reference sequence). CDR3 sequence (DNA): TGTGCCAGCAGCTTAGACGGCTTCTATGGCTACACCTTC. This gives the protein CASSLDGFYGYTF.

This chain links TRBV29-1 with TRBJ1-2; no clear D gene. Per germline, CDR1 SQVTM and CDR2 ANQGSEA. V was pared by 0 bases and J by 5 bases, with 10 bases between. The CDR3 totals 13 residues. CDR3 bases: TGCAGCGTTGAAGATTTGAGTTATTATGGCTACACCTTC. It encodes CSVEDLSYYGYTF.

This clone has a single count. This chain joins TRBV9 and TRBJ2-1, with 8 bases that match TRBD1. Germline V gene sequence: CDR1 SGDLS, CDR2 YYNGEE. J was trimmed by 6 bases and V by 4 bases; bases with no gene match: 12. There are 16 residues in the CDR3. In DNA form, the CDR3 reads TGTGCCAGCAGCCTCCGGACAGGGAGAGCGGGCAATGAGCAGTTCTTC. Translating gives CASSLRTGRAGNEQFF.

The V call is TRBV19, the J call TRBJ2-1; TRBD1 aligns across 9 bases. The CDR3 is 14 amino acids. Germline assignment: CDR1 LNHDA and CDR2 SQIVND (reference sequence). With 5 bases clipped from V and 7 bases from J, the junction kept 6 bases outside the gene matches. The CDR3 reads CASSQQGAANEQFF. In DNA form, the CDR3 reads TGTGCCAGTAGTCAACAGGGGGCGGCAAATGAGCAGTTCTTC. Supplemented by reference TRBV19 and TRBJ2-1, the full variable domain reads DGGITQSPKYLFRKEGQNVTLSCEQNLNHDAMYWYRQDPGQGLRLIYYSQIVNDFQKGDIAEGYSVSREKKESFPLTVTSAQKNPTAFYLCASSQQGAANEQFFGPGTRLTVL.

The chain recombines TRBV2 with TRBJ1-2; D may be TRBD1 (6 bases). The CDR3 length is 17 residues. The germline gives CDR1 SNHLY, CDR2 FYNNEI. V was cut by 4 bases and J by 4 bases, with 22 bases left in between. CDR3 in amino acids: CASSASRHRADLYGYTF. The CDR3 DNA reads TGTGCCAGCAGTGCCTCTCGTCACAGGGCGGACCTCTATGGCTACACCTTC.

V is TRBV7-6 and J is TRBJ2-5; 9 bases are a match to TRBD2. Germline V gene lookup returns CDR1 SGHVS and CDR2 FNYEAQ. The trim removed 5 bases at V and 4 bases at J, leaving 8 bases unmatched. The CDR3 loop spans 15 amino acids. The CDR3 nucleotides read TGTGCCAGCAGCCTTCCGGGACTAGCAGGAGAGACCCAGTACTTC. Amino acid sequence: CASSLPGLAGETQYF.

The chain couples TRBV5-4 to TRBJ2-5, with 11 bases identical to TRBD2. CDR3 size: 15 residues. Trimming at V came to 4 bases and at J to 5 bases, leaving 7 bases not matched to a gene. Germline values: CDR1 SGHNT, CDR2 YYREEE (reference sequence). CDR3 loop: CASSDTSGSGETQYF. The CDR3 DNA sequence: TGTGCCAGCAGCGACACTAGCGGGAGTGGGGAGACCCAGTACTTC.

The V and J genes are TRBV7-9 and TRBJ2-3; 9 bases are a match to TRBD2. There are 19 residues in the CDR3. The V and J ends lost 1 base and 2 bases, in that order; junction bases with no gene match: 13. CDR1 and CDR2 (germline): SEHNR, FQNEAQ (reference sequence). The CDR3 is CASSLGPAGGTVATDTQYF. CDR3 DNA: TGTGCCAGCAGCTTAGGTCCCGCGGGAGGGACGGTTGCCACAGATACGCAGTATTTT.